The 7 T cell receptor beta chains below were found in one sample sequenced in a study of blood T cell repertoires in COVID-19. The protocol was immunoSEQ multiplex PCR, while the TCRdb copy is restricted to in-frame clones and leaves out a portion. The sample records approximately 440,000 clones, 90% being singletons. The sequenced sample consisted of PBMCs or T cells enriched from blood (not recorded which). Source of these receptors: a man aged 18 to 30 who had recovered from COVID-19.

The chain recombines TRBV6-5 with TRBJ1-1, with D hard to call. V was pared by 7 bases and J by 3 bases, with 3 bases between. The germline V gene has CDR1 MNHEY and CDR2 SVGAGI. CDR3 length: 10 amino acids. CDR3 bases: TGTGCCAGCACTGACACTGAAGCTTTCTTT. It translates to CASTDTEAFF.

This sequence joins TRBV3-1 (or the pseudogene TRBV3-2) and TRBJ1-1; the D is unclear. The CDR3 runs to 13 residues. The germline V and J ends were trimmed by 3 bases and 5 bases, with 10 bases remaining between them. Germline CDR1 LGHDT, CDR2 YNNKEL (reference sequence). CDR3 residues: CASSQAVGTEAFF. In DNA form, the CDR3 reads TGTGCCAGCAGCCAGGCGGTAGGTACTGAAGCTTTCTTT.

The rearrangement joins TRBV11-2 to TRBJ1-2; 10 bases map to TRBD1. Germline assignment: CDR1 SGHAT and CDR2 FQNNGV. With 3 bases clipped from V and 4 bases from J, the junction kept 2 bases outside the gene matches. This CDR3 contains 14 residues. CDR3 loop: CASSLDRGSYGYTF. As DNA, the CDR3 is TGTGCCAGCAGCTTGGACAGGGGGTCCTATGGCTACACCTTC.

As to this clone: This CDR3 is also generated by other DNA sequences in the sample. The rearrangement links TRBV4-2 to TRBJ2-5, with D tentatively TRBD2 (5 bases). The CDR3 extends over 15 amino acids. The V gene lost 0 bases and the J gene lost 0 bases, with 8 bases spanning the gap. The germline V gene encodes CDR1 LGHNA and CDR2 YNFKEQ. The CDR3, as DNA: TGTGCCAGCAGCCAAGAGGGAGCGGACCAAGAGACCCAGTACTTC. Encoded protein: CASSQEGADQETQYF.

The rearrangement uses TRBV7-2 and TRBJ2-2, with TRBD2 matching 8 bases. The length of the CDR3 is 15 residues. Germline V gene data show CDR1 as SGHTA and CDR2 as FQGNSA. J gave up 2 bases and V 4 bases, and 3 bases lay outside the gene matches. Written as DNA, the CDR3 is TGTGCCAGCAGCTCGGGAGGGACAAACACCGGGGAGCTGTTTTTT. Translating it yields CASSSGGTNTGELFF.

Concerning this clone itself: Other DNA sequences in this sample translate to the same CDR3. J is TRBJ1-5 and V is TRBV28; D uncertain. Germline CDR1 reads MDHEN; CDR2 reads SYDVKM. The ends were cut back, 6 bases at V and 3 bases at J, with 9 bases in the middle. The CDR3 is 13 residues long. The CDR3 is CASSSGNNQPQHF. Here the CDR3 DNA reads TGTGCCAGCAGCTCGGGGAACAATCAGCCCCAGCATTTT.

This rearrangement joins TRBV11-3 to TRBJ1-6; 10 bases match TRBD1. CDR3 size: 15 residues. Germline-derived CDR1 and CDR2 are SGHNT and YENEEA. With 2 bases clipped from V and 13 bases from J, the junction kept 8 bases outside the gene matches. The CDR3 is CASSLSGTGVSPLHF. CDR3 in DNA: TGTGCCAGCAGCTTATCCGGGACAGGGGTATCCCCCCTCCACTTT.